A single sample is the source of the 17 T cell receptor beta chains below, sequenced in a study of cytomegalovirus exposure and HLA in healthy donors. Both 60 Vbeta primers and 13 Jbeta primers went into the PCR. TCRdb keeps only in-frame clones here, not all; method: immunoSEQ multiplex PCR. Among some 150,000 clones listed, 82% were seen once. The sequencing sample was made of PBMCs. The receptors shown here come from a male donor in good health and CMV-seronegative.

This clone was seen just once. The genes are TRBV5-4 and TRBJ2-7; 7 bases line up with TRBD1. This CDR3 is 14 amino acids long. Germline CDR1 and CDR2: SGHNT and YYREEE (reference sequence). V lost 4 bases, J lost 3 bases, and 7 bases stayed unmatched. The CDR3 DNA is TGTGCCAGCAGCACACCGGGACAGAACTACGAGCAGTACTTC. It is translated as CASSTPGQNYEQYF.

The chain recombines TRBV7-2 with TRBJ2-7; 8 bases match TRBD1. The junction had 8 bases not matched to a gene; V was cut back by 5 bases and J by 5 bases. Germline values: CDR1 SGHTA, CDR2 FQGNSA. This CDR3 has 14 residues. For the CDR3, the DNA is TGTGCCAGCAGCACCGGGACAGGTGTAAACGAGCAGTACTTC. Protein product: CASSTGTGVNEQYF.

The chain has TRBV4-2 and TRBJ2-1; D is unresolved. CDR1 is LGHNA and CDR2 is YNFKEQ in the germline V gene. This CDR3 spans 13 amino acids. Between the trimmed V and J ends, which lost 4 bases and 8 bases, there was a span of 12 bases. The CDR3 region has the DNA TGTGCCAGCAGCCCAGGTCAGATCGATGAGCAGTTCTTC. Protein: CASSPGQIDEQFF.

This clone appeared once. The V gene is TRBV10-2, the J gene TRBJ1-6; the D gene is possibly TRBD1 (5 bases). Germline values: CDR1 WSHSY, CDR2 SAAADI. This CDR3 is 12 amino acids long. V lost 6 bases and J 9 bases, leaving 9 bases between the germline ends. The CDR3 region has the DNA TGCGCCAGCAGAGGGGAGGCTTCACCCCTCCACTTT. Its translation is CASRGEASPLHF.

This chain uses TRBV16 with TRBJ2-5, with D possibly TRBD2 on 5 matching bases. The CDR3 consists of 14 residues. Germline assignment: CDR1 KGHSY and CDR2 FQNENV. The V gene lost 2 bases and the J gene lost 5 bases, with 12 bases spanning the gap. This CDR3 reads CASSQTSGEETQYF. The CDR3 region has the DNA TGTGCCAGCAGCCAAACCTCCGGGGAGGAGACCCAGTACTTC.

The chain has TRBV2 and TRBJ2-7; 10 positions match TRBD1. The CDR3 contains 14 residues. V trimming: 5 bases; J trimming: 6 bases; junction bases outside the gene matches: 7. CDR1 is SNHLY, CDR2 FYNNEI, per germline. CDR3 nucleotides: TGTGCCAGCAGTCGGACAGGGGGGGGAGGCGAGCAGTACTTC. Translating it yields CASSRTGGGGEQYF.

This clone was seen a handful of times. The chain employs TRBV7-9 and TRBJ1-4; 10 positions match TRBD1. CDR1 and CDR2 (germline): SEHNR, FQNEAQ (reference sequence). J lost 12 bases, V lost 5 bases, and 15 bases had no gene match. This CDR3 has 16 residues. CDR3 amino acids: CASSPSRTGGSSELFF. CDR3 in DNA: TGTGCCAGCAGCCCGTCCCGGACAGGGGGTAGTTCGGAACTGTTTTTT.

CDR3 sequence (DNA): TGTGCCAGCTCACCACCGGGGCAGTACGAGCAGTACTTC. Translation gives CASSPPGQYEQYF. The rearrangement links TRBV18 to TRBJ2-7, with D possibly matching TRBD1 (5 bases). Germline V gene lookup returns CDR1 KGHSH and CDR2 LQKENI. This CDR3 has 13 amino acids. V was shortened by 0 bases and J by 4 bases, with 7 bases between the two germline ends.

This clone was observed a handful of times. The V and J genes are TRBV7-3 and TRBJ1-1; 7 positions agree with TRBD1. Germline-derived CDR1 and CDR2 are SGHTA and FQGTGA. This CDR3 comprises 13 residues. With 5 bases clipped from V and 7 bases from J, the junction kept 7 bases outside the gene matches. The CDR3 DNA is TGTGCCAGCAGCGTAGGGGGCGAGGGTGAAGCTTTCTTT. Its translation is CASSVGGEGEAFF.

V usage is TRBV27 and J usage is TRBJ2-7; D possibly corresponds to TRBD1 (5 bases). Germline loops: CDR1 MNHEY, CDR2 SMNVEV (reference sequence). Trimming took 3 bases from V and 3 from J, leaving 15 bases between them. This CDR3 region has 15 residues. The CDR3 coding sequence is TGTGCCAGCAGTTTTGAAGGGGCTGGGGTCTACGAGCAGTACTTC. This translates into CASSFEGAGVYEQYF.

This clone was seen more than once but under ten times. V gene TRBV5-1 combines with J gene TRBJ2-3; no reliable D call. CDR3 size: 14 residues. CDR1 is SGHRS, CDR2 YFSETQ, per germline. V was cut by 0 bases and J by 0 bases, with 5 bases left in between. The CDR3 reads CASSLGQSTDTQYF. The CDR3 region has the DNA TGCGCCAGCAGCTTGGGCCAGAGCACAGATACGCAGTATTTT.

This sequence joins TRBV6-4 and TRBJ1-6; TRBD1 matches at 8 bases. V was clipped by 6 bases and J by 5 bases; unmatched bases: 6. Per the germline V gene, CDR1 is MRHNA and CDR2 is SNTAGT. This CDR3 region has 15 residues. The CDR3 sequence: CASRGGQGNNSPLHF. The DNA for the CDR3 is TGTGCCAGCAGGGGCGGACAGGGCAATAATTCACCCCTCCACTTT.

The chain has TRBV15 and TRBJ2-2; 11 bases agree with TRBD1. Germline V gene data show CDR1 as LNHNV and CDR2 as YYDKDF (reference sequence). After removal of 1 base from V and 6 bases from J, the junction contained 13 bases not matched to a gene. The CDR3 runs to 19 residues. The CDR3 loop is CATSRGRNRDRGDAGELFF. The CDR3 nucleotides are TGTGCCACCAGCAGAGGGAGGAACCGGGACAGGGGGGATGCCGGGGAGCTGTTTTTT.

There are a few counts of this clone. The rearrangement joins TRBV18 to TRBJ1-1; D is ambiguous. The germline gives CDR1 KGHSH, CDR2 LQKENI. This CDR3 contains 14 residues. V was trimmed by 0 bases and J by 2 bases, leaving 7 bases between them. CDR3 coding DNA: TGTGCCAGCTCACCACCTTCGACAAACACTGAAGCTTTCTTT. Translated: CASSPPSTNTEAFF.

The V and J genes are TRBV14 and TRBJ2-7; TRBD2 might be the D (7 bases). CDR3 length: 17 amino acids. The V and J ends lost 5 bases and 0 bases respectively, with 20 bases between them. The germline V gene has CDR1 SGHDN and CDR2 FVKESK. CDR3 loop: CASSKAKQGLYSYEQYF. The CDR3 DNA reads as TGTGCCAGCAGCAAGGCAAAACAGGGACTATACTCCTACGAGCAGTACTTC.

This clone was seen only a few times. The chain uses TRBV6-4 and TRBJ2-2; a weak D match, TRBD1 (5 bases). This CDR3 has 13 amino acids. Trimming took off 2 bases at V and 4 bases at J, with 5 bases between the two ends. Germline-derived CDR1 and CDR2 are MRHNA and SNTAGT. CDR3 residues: CASSDRGTGELFF. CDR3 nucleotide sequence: TGTGCCAGCAGTGACAGGGGCACCGGGGAGCTGTTTTTT.

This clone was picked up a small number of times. The chain's CDR3 is CASSFGQGQYNEQFF. Here the CDR3 DNA reads TGCGCCAGCAGCTTCGGACAGGGGCAGTACAATGAGCAGTTCTTC. The chain recombines TRBV5-1 with TRBJ2-1, with 9 bases fitting TRBD1. Trimming removed 2 bases from V and 4 bases from J; junction bases left unmatched: 4. The CDR3 extends over 15 amino acids. Germline assignment: CDR1 SGHRS and CDR2 YFSETQ.